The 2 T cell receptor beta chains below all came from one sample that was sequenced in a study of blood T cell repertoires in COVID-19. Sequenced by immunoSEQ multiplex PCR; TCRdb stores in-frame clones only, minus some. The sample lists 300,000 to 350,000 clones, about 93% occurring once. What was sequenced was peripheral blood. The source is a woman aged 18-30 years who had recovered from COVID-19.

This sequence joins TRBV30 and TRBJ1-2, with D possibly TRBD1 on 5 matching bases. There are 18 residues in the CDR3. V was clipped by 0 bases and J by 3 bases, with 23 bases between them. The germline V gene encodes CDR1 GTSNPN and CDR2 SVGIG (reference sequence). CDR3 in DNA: TGTGCCTGGAGTGTACTTTTGGGAGGACACCGAGGAGACTATGGCTACACCTTC. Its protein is CAWSVLLGGHRGDYGYTF.

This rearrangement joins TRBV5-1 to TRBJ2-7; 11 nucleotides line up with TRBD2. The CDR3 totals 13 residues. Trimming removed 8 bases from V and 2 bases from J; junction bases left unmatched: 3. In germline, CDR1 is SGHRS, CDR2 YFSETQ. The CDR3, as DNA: TGCGCCAGGACTAGCGGGACCCCCTACGAGCAGTACGTC. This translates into CARTSGTPYEQYV.